Listed here are 15 T cell receptor beta chains from one sample, sequenced in a study of cytomegalovirus exposure and HLA in healthy donors. Researchers ran the PCR with 60 Vbeta and 13 Jbeta primers. The table came from immunoSEQ multiplex PCR; TCRdb's copy has only in-frame clones and leaves some out. The profile shows 100,000 to 150,000 clones, 75% to 90% of them singletons. The sample taken for sequencing was PBMCs. The receptors here all came from a man younger than 35 in good health and CMV-seropositive.

This chain links TRBV2 with TRBJ2-2, with 7 bases lining up with TRBD1. Germline lookup yields CDR1 SNHLY and CDR2 FYNNEI. CDR3 length: 16 amino acids. V lost 10 bases, J lost 6 bases, and 17 bases stayed unmatched. CDR3 residues: CATRVVGGPAAGELFF. CDR3 nucleotide sequence: TGTGCCACGCGGGTAGTAGGGGGCCCGGCGGCCGGGGAGCTGTTTTTT.

The rearrangement uses TRBV6-6 and TRBJ1-1; unclear D gene. CDR1 and CDR2 from the germline V gene are MNHNY and SVGAGI (reference sequence). CDR3 size: 12 residues. Trimming took off 2 bases at V and 11 bases at J, with 12 bases between the two ends. The CDR3 here is CASSYTWEAAFF. The CDR3 DNA follows: TGTGCCAGCAGTTACACTTGGGAGGCCGCTTTCTTT.

V usage is TRBV15 and J usage is TRBJ2-7; possibly TRBD2 for D (6 bases). The length of the CDR3 is 15 residues. V dropped 5 bases and J dropped 4 bases, with 18 bases sitting between them. Looked up from germline, CDR1 is LNHNV and CDR2 is YYDKDF (reference sequence). The DNA of the CDR3 is TGTGCCACCAGCGGTTCCCACCGGAGCGGGTACGAGCAGTACTTC. It is translated as CATSGSHRSGYEQYF.

The rearrangement uses TRBV29-1 and TRBJ1-2, with no clear D. Trimming took off 1 base at V and 6 bases at J, with 6 bases between the two ends. The CDR3 runs 11 residues. The germline V gene encodes CDR1 SQVTM and CDR2 ANQGSEA. Written as DNA, the CDR3 is TGCAGCGTTGAAGGTGAGGATGGCTACACCTTC. Amino acid sequence: CSVEGEDGYTF.

The chain employs TRBV2 and TRBJ2-7; D is undetermined. With 11 bases removed from V and 6 bases from J, the gap between germline ends came to 5 bases. The CDR3 is 8 residues long. Germline assignment: CDR1 SNHLY and CDR2 FYNNEI. The CDR3 region is CASGEQYF. For the CDR3, the DNA is TGTGCCTCAGGCGAGCAGTACTTC.

The chain is built from TRBV5-6 and TRBJ1-5; 9 positions match TRBD1. CDR3 length: 16 residues. Trimming cost V 2 bases and J 3 bases; bases outside gene matches: 6. Germline V gene lookup returns CDR1 SGHDT and CDR2 YYEEEE. CDR3 in DNA: TGTGCCAGCAGCTTCGAAAGGGACAGGGCCAATCAGCCCCAGCATTTT. It specifies CASSFERDRANQPQHF.

This sequence joins TRBV6-1 and TRBJ2-5; weak D call: TRBD1 (6 bases). Looked up from germline, CDR1 is MNHNS and CDR2 is SASEGT. The CDR3 has 13 amino acids. The V end was cut by 6 bases, the J end by 0 bases, with 8 bases between. CDR3 in amino acids: CASRDRNQETQYF. CDR3 sequence (DNA): TGTGCCAGCAGGGACAGAAACCAAGAGACCCAGTACTTC.

The V and J genes are TRBV4-2 and TRBJ2-1; D is perhaps TRBD2 (7 bases). The CDR3 is 14 amino acids. The V end lost 10 bases, the J end lost 12 bases, and 25 bases lay between the germline ends. Germline V CDR1 and CDR2: LGHNA, YNFKEQ. DNA of the CDR3: TGTGCCATGGAAGGGGGGGACCCCCCAACAGGGCAGTTCTTC. Protein sequence: CAMEGGDPPTGQFF.

The rearrangement uses TRBV4-1 and TRBJ2-1; 7 nucleotides agree with TRBD1. V lost 3 bases and J lost 9; bases outside the gene matches: 5. Germline values: CDR1 MGHRA, CDR2 YSYEKL. The CDR3 covers 13 residues. The CDR3 DNA reads as TGCGCCAGCAGCCATGATGACAGGGTTGAGCAGTTCTTC. This sequence encodes CASSHDDRVEQFF.

The J gene is TRBJ2-7, the V gene TRBV18; the D gene is possibly TRBD2 (6 bases). The CDR3 loop spans 14 amino acids. V lost 3 bases to trimming and J lost 4 bases, with 13 bases between them. CDR1 KGHSH and CDR2 LQKENI come from the germline V gene. The CDR3 protein is CASSPGGGMYEQYF. In nucleotides, the CDR3 is TGTGCCAGCTCACCGGGAGGAGGGATGTACGAGCAGTACTTC.

This chain uses TRBV7-2 with TRBJ1-2, with D possibly being TRBD1 (6 bases). Germline CDR1 is SGHTA and CDR2 is FQGNSA. The CDR3 contains 15 residues. Trimming took 4 bases from V and 1 from J, leaving 13 bases between them. As DNA, the CDR3 is TGTGCCAGCAGCTCAACAGGGCTCGTTAACTATGGCTACACCTTC. This gives the protein CASSSTGLVNYGYTF. The full variable domain, completed using reference TRBV7-2 and TRBJ1-2, is GAGVSQSPSNKVTEKGKDVELRCDPISGHTALYWYRQSLGQGLEFLIYFQGNSAPDKSGLPSDRFSAERTGGSVSTLTIQRTQQEDSAVYLCASSSTGLVNYGYTFGSGTRLTVV.

This sequence joins TRBV29-1 and TRBJ1-1; no clear D. This CDR3 has 11 amino acids. The germline CDR1 and CDR2 sequences are SQVTM and ANQGSEA. Trimming took off 4 bases at V and 6 bases at J, with 9 bases between the two ends. Here the CDR3 reads CSVVSGSEAFF. The CDR3 nucleotides are TGCAGCGTTGTTAGCGGGTCTGAAGCTTTCTTT.

This clone has just one count. The chain is built from TRBV7-3 and TRBJ2-7, with D possibly matching TRBD2 (6 bases). V shed 0 bases and J shed 5 bases, with 20 bases lying between them. CDR3 length: 17 residues. Germline values: CDR1 SGHTA, CDR2 FQGTGA. CDR3: CASSLTPARELENEQYF. The CDR3 region has the DNA TGTGCCAGCAGCTTAACCCCGGCCCGGGAGCTTGAAAACGAGCAGTACTTC.

This clone occurred once. V is TRBV6-5 and J is TRBJ2-7, with 7 positions matching TRBD1. The CDR3 has 14 amino acids. Trimming cost V 5 bases and J 3 bases; bases outside gene matches: 7. In germline, CDR1 is MNHEY, CDR2 SVGAGI. The CDR3 is CASSPFTGDYEQYF. The CDR3 DNA sequence: TGTGCCAGCAGTCCTTTTACAGGGGACTACGAGCAGTACTTC.

The V gene is TRBV9, the J gene TRBJ2-7, with D unclear. With 3 bases removed from V and 0 bases from J, the gap between germline ends came to 10 bases. Germline values: CDR1 SGDLS, CDR2 YYNGEE. The CDR3 length is 14 residues. In DNA form, the CDR3 reads TGTGCCAGCAGCGAAGACCGGAGCTCCTACGAGCAGTACTTC. Translated, it gives CASSEDRSSYEQYF.